This T cell receptor beta chain was sequenced during a study of blood T cell repertoires in COVID-19 (dated by TCRdb to 2020 to 2022). Broadly, across the study: The collaborator samples originated in the United States, Italy and Spain and spanned the acute and convalescent phases of COVID-19. The material from the prospective study consisted of cDNA or gDNA derived from T cells, B-cell-depleted T cells, or PBMCs. The dataset comprised deeply sampled blood TCRbeta repertoires from subjects exposed to, actively infected with, or recovered from COVID-19. A freely available public database, intended as a resource for researchers studying the immune response to SARS-CoV-2, is where the repertoires were released. The samples were drawn from the first 160 participants of the ongoing ImmuneRACE study and from under 1,500 subjects provided by 6 global collaborators. The sample metadata nearly always contained a de-identified subject ID, COVID-19 status, age in years and sex. Where available, HLA class I and class II types were obtained from metadata supplied by the sample provider rather than from assay-based typing.

TCRbeta CDR3 regions were amplified from genomic DNA by means of the immunoSEQ Assay, a bias-controlled multiplex PCR. Under the source paper's analysis protocol: Within the assay, amplification of reference gene primers was used to estimate how many nucleated cells each sample contained. Sequence reads were collapsed and filtered to measure the absolute abundance of every unique TCRbeta CDR3 rearrangement. For each sample, productive Simpson clonality was calculated by taking the square root of Simpson's diversity index across productive rearrangements. Sourced from immuneACCESS, this table was stored by TCRdb with only in-frame sequences that have V and J called. A share of the clones is absent; for the studies checked, an unresolved V gene accounts for under half, and the remainder has no known explanation. That table furnishes V, J and clone size, whereas the DNA furnished D and trimming. The sample table lists roughly 81,000 clones, 75% to 95% of them with a count of one. Of the sample, 1.9% is held by the ten largest clones.

This clone was detected only a few times. Its antigen specificity is not known. No base quality values were provided; no much bigger clone lies one nucleotide off. Collaborating institutions collected whole blood in K2EDTA tubes following their own protocols. For TCRbeta analysis, collaborator samples were shipped as frozen whole blood, as isolated PBMCs, or as DNA extracted from either sample type. Ends trimmed: V by 2 bases, J by 8 bases; bases unmatched to a gene: 3. The CDR3 spans 13 residues, from the cysteine through the phenylalanine. Just the 39-base CDR3 DNA is kept, in frame starting at base 1. The germline V gene encodes CDR1 MNHNS and CDR2 SASEGT. On the study overall, not on this receptor specifically: How much clinical and demographic metadata was included differed by source and by participant, and the metadata was provided uncurated.

The clonotype was recovered from a woman aged 50 to 60 in a cohort sampled during active COVID-19. Input material: peripheral blood. The receptor chain draws on TRBV6-1 and TRBJ1-2, with 9 bases in between that match TRBD1. The CDR3 corresponds to CASSEIGTGGYTF. The DNA sequence is as follows: TGTGCCAGCAGTGAAATCGGGACAGGGGGCTACACCTTC.